This entry concerns a single T cell receptor (beta chain). This entry belongs to a study of technical replicates of blood from four donors. TCRdb keeps only in-frame clones here, not all; method: immunoSEQ multiplex PCR. The repertoire has around 90,000 clones, around 94% of them found once; the top ten carry about 0.26%. This CDR3 has 11 residues. Germline loops: CDR1 MGHDK, CDR2 SYGVNS. The ends were cut back, 4 bases at V and 4 bases at J, with 5 bases in the middle. Sequencing used T cells isolated from PBMCs. This chain links TRBV25-1 with TRBJ2-7, with D unresolved. The receptor's source is a human donor in good health. The CDR3 sequence: CASSGAYEQYF. For the CDR3, the DNA is TGTGCCAGCAGTGGGGCGTACGAGCAGTACTTC.